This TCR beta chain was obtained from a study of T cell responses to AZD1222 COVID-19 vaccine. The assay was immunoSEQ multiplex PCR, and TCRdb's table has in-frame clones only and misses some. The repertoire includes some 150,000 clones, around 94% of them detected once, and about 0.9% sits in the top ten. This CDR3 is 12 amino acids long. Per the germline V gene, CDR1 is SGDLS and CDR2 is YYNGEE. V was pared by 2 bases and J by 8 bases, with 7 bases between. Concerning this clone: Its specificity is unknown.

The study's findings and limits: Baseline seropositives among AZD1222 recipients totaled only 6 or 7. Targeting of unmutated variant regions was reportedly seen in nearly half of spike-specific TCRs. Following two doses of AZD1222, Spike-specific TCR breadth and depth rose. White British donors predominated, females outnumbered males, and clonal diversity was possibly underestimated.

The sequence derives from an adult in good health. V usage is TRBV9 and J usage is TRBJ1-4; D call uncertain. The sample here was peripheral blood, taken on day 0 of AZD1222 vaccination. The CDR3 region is CASSVSGEKLFF. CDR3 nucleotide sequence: TGTGCCAGCAGCGTTTCTGGAGAAAAACTGTTTTTT.